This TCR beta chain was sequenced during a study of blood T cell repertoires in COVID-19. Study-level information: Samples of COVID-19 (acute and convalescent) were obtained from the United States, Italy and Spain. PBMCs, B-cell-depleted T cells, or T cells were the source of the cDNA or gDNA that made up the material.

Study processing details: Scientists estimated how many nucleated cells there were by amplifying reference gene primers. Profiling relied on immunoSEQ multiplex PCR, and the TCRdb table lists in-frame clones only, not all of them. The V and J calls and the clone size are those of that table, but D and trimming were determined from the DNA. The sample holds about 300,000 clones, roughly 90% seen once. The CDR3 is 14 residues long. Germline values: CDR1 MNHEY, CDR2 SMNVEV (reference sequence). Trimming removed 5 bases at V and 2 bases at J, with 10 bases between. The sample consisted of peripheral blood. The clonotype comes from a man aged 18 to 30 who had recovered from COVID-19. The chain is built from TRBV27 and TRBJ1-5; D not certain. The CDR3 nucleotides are TGTGCCAGCAGTATAGAGTACGGCAATCAGCCCCAGCATTTT. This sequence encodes CASSIEYGNQPQHF.